Listed here is a single T cell receptor beta chain. The entry originates in a study of blood T cell repertoires in COVID-19. Background on the study: Researchers got acute and convalescent COVID-19 samples from the United States, Italy and Spain. T cells, B-cell-depleted T cells, or PBMCs supplied cDNA or gDNA.

V gave up 0 bases and J gave up 5 bases, with 10 bases separating them. CDR3 length: 15 residues. Germline CDR1 reads LNHDA; CDR2 reads SQIVND (reference sequence). The method was immunoSEQ multiplex PCR; TCRdb's version includes in-frame clones alone and lacks a portion of them. Among 110,000 or so clones listed, roughly 80% were seen once. This chain uses TRBV19 with TRBJ2-2; D is possibly TRBD1 (6 bases). The origin of this receptor is a man aged 50 or older with acute or convalescent COVID-19. The source material was peripheral blood. CDR3 amino acids: CASSIEGAHTGELFF. As DNA, the CDR3 is TGTGCCAGTAGTATAGAGGGGGCGCATACCGGGGAGCTGTTTTTT.